A single sample is the source of the 21 T cell receptor beta chains below, sequenced in a study of cytomegalovirus exposure and HLA in healthy donors. Both 60 Vbeta primers and 13 Jbeta primers went into the PCR. Here immunoSEQ multiplex PCR was the method, and the copy in TCRdb shows in-frame clones only, minus some. The table has 110,000 or so clones, roughly 70% seen once. Material for sequencing was PBMCs. The source is a man aged 18 to 29 in good health and CMV-seropositive.

This rearrangement joins TRBV6-5 to TRBJ1-1, with a weak D call TRBD1 (5 bases). Germline CDR1 and CDR2: MNHEY and SVGAGI. The CDR3 totals 13 residues. V dropped 5 bases and J dropped 0 bases, with 7 bases sitting between them. The CDR3 spells CASSQGLNTEAFF. CDR3 DNA: TGTGCCAGCAGTCAGGGCCTGAACACTGAAGCTTTCTTT.

V is TRBV7-2 and J is TRBJ1-2, with TRBD1 matching 8 bases. Germline V gene data show CDR1 as SGHTA and CDR2 as FQGNSA. With V trimmed by 1 base and J by 4 bases, 11 bases remained unmatched. The CDR3 runs to 17 residues. CDR3 loop: CASSLVSGGAGIYGYTF. DNA of the CDR3: TGTGCCAGCAGCTTAGTTTCAGGGGGCGCGGGGATCTATGGCTACACCTTC.

The V and J genes are TRBV7-6 and TRBJ1-6; no firm D call. Germline CDR1 SGHVS, CDR2 FNYEAQ. Trimming stripped 5 bases from V and 7 bases from J, with 15 bases between. The CDR3 spans 15 residues. This CDR3 is CASSLVEGWNSPLHF. The CDR3 DNA reads TGTGCCAGCAGCCTCGTGGAGGGTTGGAATTCACCCCTCCACTTT.

The chain carries TRBV5-6 and TRBJ2-2, with D perhaps TRBD2 (5 bases). Deletions cut 2 bases from V and 6 bases from J, with 8 bases between. CDR1 and CDR2 (germline): SGHDT, YYEEEE. CDR3 length: 13 residues. The CDR3 DNA reads TGTGCCAGCAGCTTTATCGGGGCCGGGGAGCTGTTTTTT. This translates into CASSFIGAGELFF.

V usage is TRBV7-9 and J usage is TRBJ1-2; TRBD1 matches 10 bases. The junction had 15 bases not matched to a gene; V was cut back by 1 base and J by 4 bases. CDR3 length: 19 amino acids. Germline CDR1 SEHNR, CDR2 FQNEAQ (reference sequence). This CDR3 reads CASSLGAGQGIPSAYGYTF. The CDR3, as DNA: TGTGCCAGCAGCTTAGGGGCGGGACAGGGGATCCCTTCAGCCTATGGCTACACCTTC.

The CDR3 here is CASSLELGQGVSPLHF. The CDR3 bases are TGTGCCAGCAGCTTGGAATTAGGACAGGGCGTTTCACCCCTCCACTTT. The chain links TRBV7-9 to TRBJ1-6; TRBD1 matches 8 bases. The CDR3 sequence is 16 residues long. V lost 3 bases, J lost 9 bases, and 10 bases stayed unmatched. Germline V gene lookup returns CDR1 SEHNR and CDR2 FQNEAQ (reference sequence).

This clone was found once. The J gene is TRBJ1-6, the V gene TRBV7-8; 9 bases are shared with TRBD1. Germline values: CDR1 SGHVS, CDR2 FQNEAQ. The CDR3 length is 16 residues. V dropped 0 bases and J dropped 9; count of bases not matched to a gene: 6. In DNA form, the CDR3 reads TGTGCCAGCAGCTTAGCCGGGACAGGGCTACCTTCACCCCTCCACTTT. This translates into CASSLAGTGLPSPLHF.

This clone occurred a few times. The chain links TRBV5-4 to TRBJ2-1; 8 bases fit TRBD1. The ends lost 4 bases at V and 7 bases at J; junction bases unmatched: 10. Germline CDR1 is SGHNT and CDR2 is YYREEE (reference sequence). There are 15 residues in the CDR3. The DNA of the CDR3 is TGTGCCAGCAGCCGAGACAGGGGTTCTGGTAATGAGCAGTTCTTC. Protein product: CASSRDRGSGNEQFF.

This chain connects TRBV29-1 to TRBJ1-4; unclear D gene. The V gene's germline CDR1 is SQVTM and CDR2 ANQGSEA. Trimming took off 0 bases at V and 7 bases at J, with 15 bases between the two ends. The length of the CDR3 is 15 residues. As DNA, the CDR3 is TGCAGCGTTGAAGATCCCGGGAACCCACTTGAAAAACTGTTTTTT. Amino acid sequence: CSVEDPGNPLEKLFF.

The chain combines TRBV5-1 with TRBJ1-6; 12 bases are shared with TRBD1. The germline V gene encodes CDR1 SGHRS and CDR2 YFSETQ. Unmatched junction bases numbered 7, after V lost 8 bases and J lost 7 bases. This CDR3 comprises 15 residues. In DNA form, the CDR3 reads TGCGCCAGTGCCCGGGACAGGGGGCCAAATTCACCCCTCCACTTT. Translating gives CASARDRGPNSPLHF.

The rearrangement joins TRBV28 to TRBJ2-7; D is ambiguous. CDR3 length equals 12 residues. V lost 5 bases to trimming and J lost 3 bases, with 8 bases between them. Germline-derived CDR1 and CDR2 are MDHEN and SYDVKM. The CDR3 is CASSIQIYEQYF. As DNA, the CDR3 is TGTGCCAGCAGTATACAGATCTACGAGCAGTACTTC.

This clone was seen only a few times. The chain links TRBV6-5 to TRBJ1-1; 7 bases align to TRBD1. Germline CDR1 MNHEY, CDR2 SVGAGI. V lost 8 bases, J lost 1 base, and 7 bases stayed unmatched. The length of the CDR3 is 14 residues. As DNA, the CDR3 is TGTGCCAGCGGGACAGATACGAGGAACACTGAAGCTTTCTTT. Protein sequence: CASGTDTRNTEAFF.

This clone was seen a handful of times. The CDR3 DNA follows: TGCGCCAGCACTCCGGGACAGGGAAGCACAGATACGCAGTATTTT. Its translation: CASTPGQGSTDTQYF. The chain joins TRBV10-1 to TRBJ2-3; 9 positions agree with TRBD1. This CDR3 spans 15 amino acids. The ends lost 7 bases at V and 0 bases at J; junction bases unmatched: 5. Germline V gene lookup returns CDR1 WNHNN and CDR2 SYGVQD (reference sequence).

V and J are TRBV2 and TRBJ2-1; the match to TRBD2 covers 8 bases. The germline CDR1 and CDR2 sequences are SNHLY and FYNNEI. The CDR3 contains 16 residues. Trimming took 6 bases from V and 2 from J; bases not matched to a gene: 9. This chain's CDR3 is CASRGASGSPYNEQFF. The CDR3, as DNA: TGTGCCAGCAGAGGGGCTAGCGGGTCCCCCTACAATGAGCAGTTCTTC. The whole variable domain, remainder taken from reference TRBV2 and TRBJ2-1, is EPEVTQTPSHQVTQMGQEVILRCVPISNHLYFYWYRQILGQKVEFLVSFYNNEISEKSEIFDDQFSVERPDGSNFTLKIRSTKLEDSAMYFCASRGASGSPYNEQFFGPGTRLTVL.

The gene calls are TRBV2 and TRBJ2-1; TRBD2 matches 10 bases. Trimming removed 7 bases from V and 0 bases from J; junction bases left unmatched: 12. Germline V gene lookup returns CDR1 SNHLY and CDR2 FYNNEI. The CDR3 spans 18 residues. The CDR3 DNA sequence: TGTGCCAGCATGGAGGAGCGGGGGGGACCCTTCTCCTACAATGAGCAGTTCTTC. Its protein product is CASMEERGGPFSYNEQFF.

The chain links TRBV7-2 to TRBJ2-1; no clear D. The CDR3 covers 13 residues. The V gene lost 1 base and the J gene lost 7 bases, with 8 bases spanning the gap. Germline V gives CDR1 SGHTA, CDR2 FQGNSA. The CDR3 loop reads CASSLVTRNEQFF. CDR3 DNA: TGTGCCAGCAGCTTAGTAACCCGGAATGAGCAGTTCTTC.

The chain has TRBV2 and TRBJ2-2, with 7 nucleotides matching TRBD1. J gave up 0 bases and V 10 bases, and 14 bases lay outside the gene matches. The CDR3 length is 17 residues. Per germline, CDR1 SNHLY and CDR2 FYNNEI. The CDR3 loop reads CATNPRGRGTNTGELFF. The CDR3 nucleotides are TGTGCCACCAACCCACGAGGCAGGGGGACGAACACCGGGGAGCTGTTTTTT.

This clone was recorded only once. The chain recombines TRBV27 with TRBJ1-1, with no clear D. There are 11 residues in the CDR3. V gave up 9 bases and J gave up 10 bases, with 15 bases separating them. Germline V gene data show CDR1 as MNHEY and CDR2 as SMNVEV (reference sequence). This CDR3 reads CASRSSLRAFF. In DNA, the CDR3 is TGTGCCAGTCGAAGTAGTTTACGAGCTTTCTTT.

The V and J genes are TRBV4-2 and TRBJ2-3, with TRBD2 matching 8 bases. The germline CDR1 and CDR2 sequences are LGHNA and YNFKEQ. The CDR3 runs 16 residues. J was trimmed by 3 bases and V by 1 base; bases with no gene match: 6. CDR3 sequence (DNA): TGTGCCAGCAGCCAAGTGTGGGGCGGGGGGACAGATACGCAGTATTTT. Translated: CASSQVWGGGTDTQYF.

V and J are TRBV2 and TRBJ2-7; TRBD1 is a possible D gene (6 bases). CDR1 and CDR2 (germline): SNHLY, FYNNEI. The CDR3 is 14 amino acids. With 7 bases removed from V and 1 base from J, the gap between germline ends came to 14 bases. The CDR3 loop reads CASIKQGDSYEQYF. CDR3 DNA: TGTGCCAGCATCAAACAGGGAGATTCCTACGAGCAGTACTTC.

In its sample, this clone was seen once. The V call is TRBV2, the J call TRBJ2-5; 10 positions agree with TRBD1. V dropped 5 bases and J dropped 4; count of bases not matched to a gene: 7. CDR1 SNHLY and CDR2 FYNNEI come from the germline V gene. This CDR3 has 15 residues. DNA of the CDR3: TGTGCCAGCAGTCTCGGGACAGGGGCGATAGAGACCCAGTACTTC. This translates into CASSLGTGAIETQYF. Combining the CDR3 with reference TRBV2 and TRBJ2-5 gives the whole variable domain EPEVTQTPSHQVTQMGQEVILRCVPISNHLYFYWYRQILGQKVEFLVSFYNNEISEKSEIFDDQFSVERPDGSNFTLKIRSTKLEDSAMYFCASSLGTGAIETQYFGPGTRLLVL.